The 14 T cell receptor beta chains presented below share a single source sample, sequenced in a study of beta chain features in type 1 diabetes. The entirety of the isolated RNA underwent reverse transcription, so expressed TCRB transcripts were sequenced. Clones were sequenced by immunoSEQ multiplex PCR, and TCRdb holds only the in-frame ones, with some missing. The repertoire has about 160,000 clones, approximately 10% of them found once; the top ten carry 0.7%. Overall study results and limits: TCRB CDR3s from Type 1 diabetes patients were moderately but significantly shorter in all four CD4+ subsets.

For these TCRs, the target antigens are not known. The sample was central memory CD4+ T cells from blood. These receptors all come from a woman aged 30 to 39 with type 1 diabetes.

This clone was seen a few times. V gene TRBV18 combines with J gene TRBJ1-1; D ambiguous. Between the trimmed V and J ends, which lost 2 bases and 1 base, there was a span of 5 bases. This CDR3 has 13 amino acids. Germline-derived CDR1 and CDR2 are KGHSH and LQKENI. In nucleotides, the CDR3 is TGTGCCAGCTCACCAGAGCAGAACACTGAAGCTTTCTTT. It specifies CASSPEQNTEAFF.

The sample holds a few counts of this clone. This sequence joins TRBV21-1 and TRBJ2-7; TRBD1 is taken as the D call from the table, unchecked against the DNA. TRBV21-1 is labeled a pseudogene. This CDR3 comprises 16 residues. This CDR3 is CASSKRWTGPSYEQYF. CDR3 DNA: TGTGCCAGCAGCAAAAGATGGACAGGGCCCTCCTACGAGCAGTACTTC.

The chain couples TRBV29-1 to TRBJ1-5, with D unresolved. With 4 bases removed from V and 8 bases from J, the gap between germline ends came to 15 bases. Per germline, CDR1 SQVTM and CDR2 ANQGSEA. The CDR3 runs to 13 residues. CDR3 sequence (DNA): TGCAGCGTTGGGGTCACCCACGGAGAGCCCCAGCATTTT. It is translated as CSVGVTHGEPQHF.

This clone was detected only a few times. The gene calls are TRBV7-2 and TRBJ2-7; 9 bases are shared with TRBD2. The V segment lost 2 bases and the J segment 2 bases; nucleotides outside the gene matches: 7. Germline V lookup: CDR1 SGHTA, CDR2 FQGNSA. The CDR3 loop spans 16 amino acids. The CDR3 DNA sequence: TGTGCCAGCAGCTTAATGGCTAGCGGGACCCCCTACGAGCAGTACTTC. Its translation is CASSLMASGTPYEQYF. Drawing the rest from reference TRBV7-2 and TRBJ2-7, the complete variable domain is GAGVSQSPSNKVTEKGKDVELRCDPISGHTALYWYRQSLGQGLEFLIYFQGNSAPDKSGLPSDRFSAERTGGSVSTLTIQRTQQEDSAVYLCASSLMASGTPYEQYFGPGTRLTVT.

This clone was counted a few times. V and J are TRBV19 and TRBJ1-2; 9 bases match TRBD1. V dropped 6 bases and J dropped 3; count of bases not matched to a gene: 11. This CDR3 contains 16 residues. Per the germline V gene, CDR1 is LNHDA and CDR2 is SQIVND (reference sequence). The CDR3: CASRDTGTGLHYGYTF. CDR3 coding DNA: TGTGCCAGTAGAGATACCGGGACAGGGCTTCACTATGGCTACACCTTC.

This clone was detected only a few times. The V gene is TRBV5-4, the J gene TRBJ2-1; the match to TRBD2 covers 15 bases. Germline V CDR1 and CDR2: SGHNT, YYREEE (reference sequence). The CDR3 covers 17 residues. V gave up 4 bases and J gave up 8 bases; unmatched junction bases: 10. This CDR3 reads CASSTGLAGGGGHEQFF. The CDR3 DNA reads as TGTGCCAGCAGCACGGGACTAGCGGGAGGCGGGGGTCATGAGCAGTTCTTC.

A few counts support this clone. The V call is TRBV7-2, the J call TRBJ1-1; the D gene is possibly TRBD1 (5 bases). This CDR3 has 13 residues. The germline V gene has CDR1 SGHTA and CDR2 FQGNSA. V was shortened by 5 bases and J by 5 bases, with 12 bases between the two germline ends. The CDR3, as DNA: TGTGCCAGCAGCCCAGCAGGGCGAACTGAAGCTTTCTTT. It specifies CASSPAGRTEAFF.

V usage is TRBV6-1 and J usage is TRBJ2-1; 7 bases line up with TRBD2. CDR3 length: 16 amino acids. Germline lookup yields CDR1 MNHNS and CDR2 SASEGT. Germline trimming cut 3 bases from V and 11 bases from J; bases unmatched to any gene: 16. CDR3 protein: CASSDILADLPGQQFF. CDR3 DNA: TGTGCCAGCAGTGACATCCTAGCGGACCTCCCGGGGCAGCAGTTCTTC.

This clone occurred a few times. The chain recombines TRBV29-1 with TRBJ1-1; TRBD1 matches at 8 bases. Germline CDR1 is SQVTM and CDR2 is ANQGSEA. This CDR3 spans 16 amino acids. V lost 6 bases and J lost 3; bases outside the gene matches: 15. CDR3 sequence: CSVKWTGTSIDTEAFF. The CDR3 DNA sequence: TGCAGCGTAAAATGGACAGGGACGAGCATTGACACTGAAGCTTTCTTT.

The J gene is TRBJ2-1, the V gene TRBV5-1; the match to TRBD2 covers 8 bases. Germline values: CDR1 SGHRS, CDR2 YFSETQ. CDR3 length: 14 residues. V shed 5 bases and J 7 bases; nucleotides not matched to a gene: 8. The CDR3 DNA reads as TGCGCCAGCAGGGAGCGGGAGAGGGGGAATGAGCAGTTCTTC. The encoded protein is CASRERERGNEQFF.

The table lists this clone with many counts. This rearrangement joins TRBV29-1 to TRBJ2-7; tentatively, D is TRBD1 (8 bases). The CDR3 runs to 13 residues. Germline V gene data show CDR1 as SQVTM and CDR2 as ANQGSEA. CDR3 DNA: TGCAGTGTCAACAGGGGGGGAGGCTACGAGCAGTACTTC. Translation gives CSVNRGGGYEQYF.

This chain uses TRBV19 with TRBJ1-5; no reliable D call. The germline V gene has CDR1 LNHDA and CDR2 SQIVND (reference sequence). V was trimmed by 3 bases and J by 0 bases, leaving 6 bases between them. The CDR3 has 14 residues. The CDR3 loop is CASSIRGSNQPQHF. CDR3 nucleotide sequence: TGTGCCAGTAGTATCCGGGGTAGCAATCAGCCCCAGCATTTT.

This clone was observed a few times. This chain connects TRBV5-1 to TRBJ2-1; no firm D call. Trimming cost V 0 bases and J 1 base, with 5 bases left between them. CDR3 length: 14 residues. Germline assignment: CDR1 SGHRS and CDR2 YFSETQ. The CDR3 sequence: CASSLGLSYNEQFF. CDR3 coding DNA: TGCGCCAGCAGCTTGGGTTTATCCTACAATGAGCAGTTCTTC.

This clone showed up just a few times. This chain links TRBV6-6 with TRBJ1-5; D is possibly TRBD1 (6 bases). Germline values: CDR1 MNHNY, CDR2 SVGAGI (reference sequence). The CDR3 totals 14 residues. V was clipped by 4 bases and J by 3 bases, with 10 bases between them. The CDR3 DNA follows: TGTGCCAGCAGTTTACAGGGTTCCAATCAGCCCCAGCATTTT. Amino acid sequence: CASSLQGSNQPQHF.